The clone carrying this T cell receptor beta chain showed up many times. The data derive from a study of human T cells and chemical hapten exposure. CDR1 and CDR2 from the germline V gene are MNHEY and SVGAGI. This CDR3 is 15 amino acids long. Trimming took 7 bases from V and 9 from J; bases not matched to a gene: 12. Indicated time point: pre-sensitization, week 0. The treatment: therapeutic diphenylcyclopropenone sensitization with weekly scalp DPC. Total RNA was isolated from whole blood that had not been fractionated. MiXCR was run by TCRdb on the RACE reads, yielding one entry per CDR3 protein. The sample lists 35,000 to 45,000 distinct CDR3 sequences, approximately 12% seen once, with roughly 1.9% in the top ten.

V is TRBV6-5 and J is TRBJ2-1; 10 nucleotides match TRBD2. Sequences were derived from whole blood, sampled in connection with sensitization to the hapten diphenylcyclopropenone (DPC). This TCR came from a middle-aged woman with alopecia areata. Some clones in this sample may be carry-over from other donors' samples. The CDR3 coding sequence is TGTGCCAGCACCCCACAGGGGACTAGCGTGGGTGAGCAGTTCTTC. Amino acid sequence: CASTPQGTSVGEQFF.